The clone carrying this TCR beta chain is a singleton in its sample. Its antigen is not known. The V segment lost 5 bases and the J segment 5 bases; nucleotides outside the gene matches: 2. Germline CDR1 reads SGHTA; CDR2 reads FQGTGA. CDR3 size: 13 residues. This sample is part of a study of cytomegalovirus exposure and HLA in healthy donors. Broader study findings: The study labeled 170 or so TCR beta chains cytomegalovirus-associated. Most TCRs appeared rarely, but some public TCRs recurred in many donors. Per published reports, the classifier diagnosed cytomegalovirus status with high specificity and sensitivity.

Profiling relied on immunoSEQ multiplex PCR, and the TCRdb table lists in-frame clones only, not all of them. The sample carries over 100,000 clones, 85% to 90% recorded once. This receptor was identified in a young woman in good health and CMV-seronegative. The sequencing sample was made of PBMCs. V and J are TRBV7-3 and TRBJ2-2; 7 nucleotides match TRBD1. DNA of the CDR3: TGTGCCAGCAGCCCGGGACAGACCGGGGAGCTGTTTTTT. It specifies CASSPGQTGELFF.